Each of the 24 T cell receptor beta chains below was sequenced from the same sample in a study of T cells in Graves' hyperthyroidism and ophthalmopathy. RNA transcripts provided the source from which TCR beta CDR3 regions were amplified. A set of HTBI primers served as the primers for a first-round RT-PCR of the TCR CDR3. Via MiXCR, TCRdb re-called the multiplex PCR reads, giving one row per CDR3 protein. The repertoire has hundreds of thousands of distinct CDR3 sequences, about 15% of them found once; the top ten carry about 33%. Sequencing was performed on blood. Receptor source: a woman in her 30s with Graves' hyperthyroidism.

The table lists this clonotype with many counts. The chain uses TRBV5-1 and TRBJ2-1; TRBD2 matches at 13 bases. This CDR3 contains 15 residues. From germline, CDR1 is SGHRS and CDR2 YFSETQ. V shed 3 bases, J shed 6 bases, and the junction held 3 bases outside the gene matches. DNA of the CDR3: TGCGCCAGCAGCTGGGGGACTAGCGGGGCCAATGAGCAGTTCTTC. It translates to CASSWGTSGANEQFF.

This clonotype was seen a single time. A read error may explain this, as a much larger clone is one base away. The chain joins TRBV7-8 to TRBJ2-5, with TRBD2 identical over 8 bases. Germline-derived CDR1 and CDR2 are SGHVS and FQNEAQ. With 10 bases clipped from V and 4 bases from J, the junction kept 14 bases outside the gene matches. The CDR3 is 15 residues long. CDR3 region: CATQVGRAGGETQYF. The CDR3 nucleotides read TGTGCCACCCAAGTCGGACGCGCGGGAGGAGAGACCCAGTACTTC.

This clonotype was seen at least ten times. The V and J genes are TRBV30 and TRBJ2-6; D is ambiguous. This CDR3 region has 14 residues. Germline CDR1 reads GTSNPN; CDR2 reads SVGIG (reference sequence). With 1 base removed from V and 0 bases from J, the gap between germline ends came to 4 bases. CDR3 amino acids: CAWSGGSGANVLTF. For the CDR3, the DNA is TGTGCCTGGAGTGGGGGCTCTGGGGCCAACGTCCTGACTTTC. The variable domain in full, with the rest retrieved from reference TRBV30 and TRBJ2-6, is SQTIHQWPATLVQPVGSPLSLECTVEGTSNPNLYWYRQAAGRGLQLLFYSVGIGQISSEVPQNLSASRPQDRQFILSSKKLLLSDSGFYLCAWSGGSGANVLTFGAGSRLTVL.

Ten or more counts support this clonotype. The rearrangement uses TRBV28 and TRBJ1-2; 11 bases match TRBD1. Unmatched junction bases numbered 10, after V lost 3 bases and J lost 4 bases. The CDR3 has 17 amino acids. Per the germline V gene, CDR1 is MDHEN and CDR2 is SYDVKM. The CDR3 DNA is TGTGCCAGCAGTTTCCCCCCCCACGGGACAGGGGGCTATGGCTACACCTTC. Translation: CASSFPPHGTGGYGYTF.

The chain combines TRBV9 with TRBJ2-1; 8 positions agree with TRBD2. CDR1 is SGDLS and CDR2 is YYNGEE in the germline V gene. CDR3 length equals 15 residues. J lost 8 bases, V lost 0 bases, and 7 bases had no gene match. The CDR3 DNA sequence: TGTGCCAGCAGCGTAGATCGGGAGGGTATGGATGAGCAGTTCTTC. This sequence encodes CASSVDREGMDEQFF.

This clonotype showed up just a few times. The V and J genes are TRBV20-1 and TRBJ1-5; maybe TRBD1 (5 bases). The germline CDR1 and CDR2 sequences are DFQATT and SNEGSKA (reference sequence). CDR3 length: 15 amino acids. V was trimmed by 8 bases and J by 2 bases, leaving 19 bases between them. CDR3 protein: CSSAPGLGGNQPQHF. The CDR3 nucleotides read TGCAGTAGTGCCCCCGGGTTAGGGGGCAATCAGCCCCAGCATTTT.

This clonotype was seen at least ten times. This chain joins TRBV4-2 and TRBJ1-1, with TRBD1 matching 9 bases. Trimming removed 0 bases from V and 3 bases from J; junction bases left unmatched: 14. Germline CDR1 LGHNA, CDR2 YNFKEQ. This CDR3 has 19 residues. The CDR3 loop reads CASSQDWTGARAVYTEAFF. The CDR3 coding sequence is TGTGCCAGCAGCCAAGATTGGACAGGGGCGAGGGCGGTGTACACTGAAGCTTTCTTT.

This clonotype showed up many times. The chain carries TRBV20-1 and TRBJ1-5; 9 nucleotides agree with TRBD1. There are 14 residues in the CDR3. CDR1 DFQATT and CDR2 SNEGSKA come from the germline V gene (reference sequence). V lost 6 bases, J lost 2 bases, and 5 bases stayed unmatched. CDR3 nucleotide sequence: TGCAGTGCCCTACAGGGGGCTGGCAATCAGCCCCAGCATTTT. The encoded protein is CSALQGAGNQPQHF.

This clonotype occurred many times. The CDR3 loop reads CASSLLVKQGPNTEAFF. The CDR3 region has the DNA TGTGCCAGCAGCTTATTAGTAAAGCAGGGCCCGAACACTGAAGCTTTCTTT. This chain links TRBV7-9 with TRBJ1-1; D may be TRBD1 (5 bases). The ends were cut back, 2 bases at V and 1 base at J, with 17 bases in the middle. Per germline, CDR1 SEHNR and CDR2 FQNEAQ (reference sequence). The CDR3 is made up of 17 amino acids.

Of note for this clonotype: Possible read error: a much larger clone is one base away. The rearrangement joins TRBV3-1 to TRBJ2-1, with D possibly TRBD2 on 6 matching bases. The germline gives CDR1 LGHDT, CDR2 YNNKEL (reference sequence). This CDR3 is built from 16 residues. CDR3 region: CASSPSLALTYDEQFF. The DNA for the CDR3 is TGTGCCAGCAGCCCCTCCCTAGCGCTTACCTACGATGAGCAGTTCTTC.

This clonotype was observed a few times. The chain joins TRBV6-1 to TRBJ2-2, with D tentatively TRBD1 (5 bases). Per the germline V gene, CDR1 is MNHNS and CDR2 is SASEGT. V shed 2 bases and J shed 5 bases, with 6 bases lying between them. The CDR3 covers 13 residues. CDR3 coding DNA: TGTGCCAGCAGTGAACAGGGAACCGGGGAGCTGTTTTTT. Its protein is CASSEQGTGELFF.

The chain uses TRBV7-3 and TRBJ2-1, with D possibly TRBD2 on 6 matching bases. Germline CDR1 and CDR2: SGHTA and FQGTGA. The CDR3 totals 13 residues. V was pared by 5 bases and J by 4 bases, with 9 bases between. The CDR3 here is CASSRGVYNEQFF. CDR3 in DNA: TGTGCCAGCAGCCGCGGGGTTTACAATGAGCAGTTCTTC.

In its sample, this clonotype was seen many times. The rearrangement links TRBV28 to TRBJ2-7, with 10 bases aligning to TRBD1. With V trimmed by 6 bases and J by 3 bases, 8 bases remained unmatched. This CDR3 region has 15 residues. Germline V CDR1 and CDR2: MDHEN, SYDVKM. CDR3 residues: CASRYSRTGGYEQYF. CDR3 bases: TGTGCCAGCAGATACTCAAGGACAGGGGGCTACGAGCAGTACTTC.

Only one count was recorded for this clonotype. The genes are TRBV6-1 and TRBJ2-2; 10 bases line up with TRBD1. CDR3 length: 16 residues. Germline CDR1 and CDR2: MNHNS and SASEGT. V shed 2 bases, J shed 1 base, and the junction held 1 base outside the gene matches. In DNA form, the CDR3 reads TGTGCCAGCAGTGAATGGACAGGGGGGAACACCGGGGAGCTGTTTTTT. It yields the protein CASSEWTGGNTGELFF.

Ten or more counts support this clonotype. The V call is TRBV6-1, the J call TRBJ1-5; D call uncertain. The ends were cut back, 2 bases at V and 3 bases at J, with 5 bases in the middle. Germline V gives CDR1 MNHNS, CDR2 SASEGT. The CDR3 totals 13 residues. CDR3 coding DNA: TGTGCCAGCAGTGAATGGGACAATCAGCCCCAGCATTTT. It codes for CASSEWDNQPQHF.

This clonotype was found many times. The rearrangement uses TRBV5-1 and TRBJ2-3, with D tentatively TRBD2 (5 bases). V was trimmed by 6 bases and J by 4 bases, leaving 21 bases between them. Germline assignment: CDR1 SGHRS and CDR2 YFSETQ. This CDR3 is built from 16 residues. The DNA of the CDR3 is TGCGCCAGCACAATTTACGGAGGAATCGGGGCAGATACGCAGTATTTT. Its translation is CASTIYGGIGADTQYF.

This clonotype was seen ten or more times. The chain joins TRBV10-3 to TRBJ2-1; D might be TRBD1 (7 bases). V shed 0 bases and J shed 8 bases, with 14 bases lying between them. Germline CDR1 ENHRY, CDR2 SYGVKD. The CDR3 is made up of 15 amino acids. CDR3 nucleotides: TGTGCCATCAGTGAGTCGGAGGGGGCCGGGGATGAGCAGTTCTTC. It yields the protein CAISESEGAGDEQFF.

The V and J genes are TRBV12-3 or TRBV12-4 and TRBJ2-3; possible D gene TRBD1, 5 bases. This CDR3 has 13 residues. The ends were cut back, 6 bases at V and 7 bases at J, with 14 bases in the middle. CDR3 sequence (DNA): TGTGCCAGCAGATTACCTGACAGTAATACGCAGTATTTT. It specifies CASRLPDSNTQYF.

The sample holds a few counts of this clonotype. This chain connects TRBV20-1 to TRBJ2-7, with TRBD2 matching 10 bases. This CDR3 is built from 15 residues. After removal of 4 bases from V and 2 bases from J, the junction contained 8 bases not matched to a gene. Germline V gene lookup returns CDR1 DFQATT and CDR2 SNEGSKA (reference sequence). The DNA of the CDR3 is TGCAGTGCTATTGGAGTAGCGGGAGGCACCTACGAGCAGTACTTC. The encoded protein is CSAIGVAGGTYEQYF.

This clonotype appeared a few times. This rearrangement joins TRBV12-3 or TRBV12-4 to TRBJ1-2; D perhaps matches TRBD1 (5 bases). V was shortened by 0 bases and J by 4 bases, with 6 bases between the two germline ends. CDR3 length equals 13 residues. The CDR3 DNA follows: TGTGCCAGCAGTTTAGCCAGGGTCTATGGCTACACCTTC. It translates to CASSLARVYGYTF.

This clonotype was observed a handful of times. The rearrangement uses TRBV6-1 and TRBJ1-5; no reliable D call. Per germline, CDR1 MNHNS and CDR2 SASEGT. This CDR3 spans 16 amino acids. Between the trimmed V and J ends, which lost 3 bases and 2 bases, there was a span of 14 bases. CDR3 amino acids: CASSDLTRRGNQPQHF. The CDR3, as DNA: TGTGCCAGCAGTGATCTCACTCGGCGGGGCAATCAGCCCCAGCATTTT.

This clonotype was detected only a few times. V usage is TRBV20-1 and J usage is TRBJ2-5; 10 bases map to TRBD2. Trimming removed 1 base from V and 7 bases from J; junction bases left unmatched: 15. CDR3 length: 17 amino acids. Germline-derived CDR1 and CDR2 are DFQATT and SNEGSKA (reference sequence). CDR3 DNA: TGCAGTGCTAGAGTCTTAACTCTAGCGGGGGACCCGGGGACCCAGTACTTC. Protein product: CSARVLTLAGDPGTQYF.

This chain joins TRBV6-2 or TRBV6-3 and TRBJ2-7, with a tentative D call TRBD2 (5 bases). Germline CDR1 reads MNHEY; CDR2 reads SVGEGT. CDR3 size: 15 residues. V shed 4 bases and J shed 6 bases, with 19 bases lying between them. For the CDR3, the DNA is TGTGCCAGCAGTTGGGGAGCAGTGACCTATGCCGAGCAGTACTTC. Its protein is CASSWGAVTYAEQYF.

In its sample, this clonotype was seen many times. The genes are TRBV12-3 or TRBV12-4 and TRBJ1-5; D is ambiguous. The CDR3 contains 14 residues. V was clipped by 7 bases and J by 0 bases, with 10 bases between them. The CDR3 nucleotides are TGTGCCAGCACCCTCGGATATAGCAATCAGCCCCAGCATTTT. Translating it yields CASTLGYSNQPQHF.